What follows describes a single T cell receptor beta chain. Its antigen is unknown. The source of the sample is a study of response to subunit inactivated influenza vaccine. Study observations and caveats: Authors suggested each seasonal influenza vaccination recruits few new T cells.

From the RT-PCR reads, TCRdb called clonotypes with MiXCR, one entry per CDR3 protein. The table includes 540,000 or so distinct CDR3 sequences, 10% to 15% detected once. The CDR3 extends over 15 amino acids. Germline V CDR1 and CDR2: MDHEN, SYDVKM. After removal of 4 bases from V and 5 bases from J, the junction contained 9 bases not matched to a gene. Sample: PBMCs from blood, taken 40 to 50 days after vaccination. The genes are TRBV28 and TRBJ2-7; 9 bases fit TRBD2. This receptor was identified in a man aged 50 to 59 who received an inactivated influenza vaccine. CDR3 amino acids: CASSSRGLAIHEQYF. In DNA form, the CDR3 reads TGTGCCAGCAGTTCCCGGGGACTAGCCATCCACGAGCAGTACTTC.